Listed below are T cell receptor beta chains from one sample, sequenced in a study of cytomegalovirus exposure and HLA in healthy donors. Repertoires were generated with immunoSEQ multiplex PCR, while TCRdb's copy carries only in-frame clones and drops some. The sample has roughly 50,000 clones; roughly 90% are singletons. Source material: PBMCs. The source of these receptors is a man between 18 and 29 years old in good health and CMV-seronegative. The CDR3 runs from the conserved cysteine through the conserved F or W. D genes are given only for firm matches. Expanded clones are given a class, and other clones once, few, many or no size at all.

v_call,j_call,d_call,clone_size,cdr3_aa,cdr3_nt
TRBV4-1,TRBJ2-3,-,-,CASSPSPGLDTQYF,TGCGCCAGCAGCCCCTCCCCTGGACTAGATACGCAGTATTTT
TRBV4-2,TRBJ2-1,TRBD2,-,CASSRLAGEANEQFF,TGTGCCAGCAGCCGACTAGCAGGAGAGGCCAATGAGCAGTTCTTC
TRBV29-1,TRBJ2-5,TRBD2,-,CSVGGSGLAGEETQYF,TGCAGCGTTGGGGGAAGTGGACTAGCGGGAGAAGAGACCCAGTACTTC
TRBV15,TRBJ1-4,-,-,CATTSGYFRKLFF,TGTGCCACCACTAGCGGTTATTTTCGGAAACTGTTTTTT
TRBV19,TRBJ2-7,-,-,CASSIRVQGAYEQYF,TGTGCCAGTAGTATTCGGGTACAGGGAGCCTACGAGCAGTACTTC
TRBV15,TRBJ1-3,TRBD1,-,CATSRDWTGDSGNTIYF,TGTGCCACCAGCAGAGATTGGACAGGCGATTCTGGAAACACCATATATTTT
TRBV4-1,TRBJ1-5,-,-,CASSQGGGQLPNQPQHF,TGCGCCAGCAGCCAAGGTGGTGGACAGCTCCCCAATCAGCCCCAGCATTTT
TRBV10-3,TRBJ2-5,TRBD1,-,CAIRPGTEETQYF,TGTGCCATCAGACCCGGGACAGAAGAGACCCAGTACTTC
TRBV19,TRBJ2-1,TRBD1,few,CASQKTGACNEQFF,TGTGCCAGCCAAAAGACAGGGGCGTGCAATGAGCAGTTCTTC
TRBV7-9,TRBJ2-3,TRBD1,-,CASSRTGGGTDTQYF,TGTGCCAGCAGCCGAACAGGGGGCGGCACAGATACGCAGTATTTT
TRBV10-3,TRBJ1-5,-,-,CAISAEGSNQPQHF,TGTGCCATCAGTGCGGAGGGGAGCAATCAGCCCCAGCATTTT
TRBV7-2,TRBJ1-1,-,-,CASSLGTGLNTEAFF,TGTGCCAGCAGCTTAGGAACAGGGTTGAACACTGAAGCTTTCTTT
TRBV9,TRBJ2-3,-,-,CASSVDPKRGTDTQYF,TGTGCCAGCAGCGTAGATCCAAAGCGGGGCACAGATACGCAGTATTTT
TRBV7-9,TRBJ2-7,-,-,CASSQEYEQYF,TGTGCCAGCAGCCAAGAGTACGAGCAGTACTTC
TRBV11-3,TRBJ2-3,TRBD2,-,CASSFSGTSDTQYF,TGTGCCAGCAGCTTTAGCGGGACATCAGATACGCAGTATTTT
TRBV6-5,TRBJ2-2,-,-,CASSPGQYTGELFF,TGTGCCAGCAGTCCAGGACAGTACACCGGGGAGCTGTTTTTT
TRBV9,TRBJ2-7,-,few,CASSVGGDRGYEQYF,TGTGCCAGCAGCGTAGGGGGGGATAGGGGCTACGAGCAGTACTTC
TRBV27,TRBJ1-1,-,-,CASSRSALTEAFF,TGTGCCAGCAGTAGGAGTGCTCTCACTGAAGCTTTCTTT
TRBV9,TRBJ2-1,-,-,CASSGPSAGGSYNEQFF,TGTGCCAGCAGCGGACCTTCGGCGGGTGGCTCCTACAATGAGCAGTTCTTC
TRBV11-1,TRBJ2-2,TRBD1,-,CASSGRTGVYTGELFF,TGTGCCAGCAGCGGTCGGACAGGGGTGTACACCGGGGAGCTGTTTTTT
TRBV11-3,TRBJ2-1,-,-,CASSKNTDFRSDNEQFF,TGTGCCAGCAGCAAAAACACGGATTTCAGGTCGGACAATGAGCAGTTCTTC
TRBV6-6,TRBJ1-5,-,-,CASSSGQGNNQPQHF,TGTGCCAGCAGCTCCGGGCAGGGTAACAATCAGCCCCAGCATTTT
TRBV6-5,TRBJ2-2,-,-,CASSYQENTGELFF,TGTGCCAGCAGTTACCAGGAGAACACCGGGGAGCTGTTTTTT
TRBV21-1,TRBJ1-1,-,-,CASSNQGAGTEAFF,TGTGCCAGCAGCAACCAGGGGGCAGGAACTGAAGCTTTCTTT
TRBV2,TRBJ2-4,-,-,CASLRQLAKNIQYF,TGTGCCAGCCTACGACAGCTAGCCAAAAACATTCAGTACTTC
TRBV9,TRBJ2-1,TRBD2,-,CASSVENLAGMAQFF,TGTGCCAGCAGCGTAGAGAATCTAGCGGGAATGGCGCAGTTCTTC
TRBV7-6,TRBJ2-2,-,-,CASSSQWSGELFF,TGTGCCAGCAGCTCTCAGTGGTCCGGGGAGCTGTTTTTT
TRBV5-8,TRBJ2-7,-,once,CASSLSSGGIYEQYF,TGTGCCAGCAGCTTAAGTTCAGGGGGGATTTACGAGCAGTACTTC
TRBV6-5,TRBJ1-2,TRBD1,once,CATHDRGPRGYTF,TGTGCCACCCACGACAGGGGGCCGCGGGGCTACACCTTC
TRBV10-3,TRBJ2-7,-,-,CAIKARGYEQYF,TGTGCCATCAAGGCCCGCGGCTACGAGCAGTACTTC
TRBV9,TRBJ2-3,-,-,CASSGEEDTQYF,TGTGCCAGCAGCGGGGAGGAGGATACGCAGTATTTT
TRBV28,TRBJ1-5,-,-,CASRPHGQNNQPQHF,TGTGCCAGCAGGCCTCATGGACAGAACAATCAGCCCCAGCATTTT
TRBV7-2,TRBJ2-1,TRBD2,-,CASSLGGRAYLFNEQFF,TGTGCCAGCAGCTTAGGCGGGAGGGCCTATCTATTCAATGAGCAGTTCTTC
TRBV19,TRBJ2-5,TRBD2,-,CASRPVAGGETQYF,TGTGCCAGTAGGCCAGTAGCGGGAGGGGAGACCCAGTACTTC
TRBV5-1,TRBJ2-1,-,-,CASSLGGYSYNEQFF,TGCGCCAGCAGCTTGGGGGGCTACTCCTACAATGAGCAGTTCTTC
TRBV5-6,TRBJ1-2,TRBD1,-,CASRAPGQGAGYTF,TGTGCCAGCAGAGCACCGGGACAGGGAGCTGGCTACACCTTC
TRBV7-9,TRBJ2-1,-,once,CASSLGFRSSYNEQFF,TGTGCCAGCAGCTTAGGGTTTCGGAGCTCCTACAATGAGCAGTTCTTC
TRBV6-6,TRBJ2-7,TRBD1,-,CASRNRGPYEQYF,TGTGCCAGCAGAAACAGGGGGCCCTACGAGCAGTACTTC
TRBV19,TRBJ2-1,TRBD2,-,CASSPGGGGAYNEQFF,TGTGCCAGTAGTCCGGGGGGGGGAGGAGCCTACAATGAGCAGTTCTTC
TRBV7-8,TRBJ2-5,TRBD2,-,CASSSGLAGGQETQYF,TGTGCCAGCAGCAGCGGACTAGCGGGAGGCCAAGAGACCCAGTACTTC
TRBV4-1,TRBJ2-5,-,once,CASSQVVRAGIKETQYF,TGCGCCAGCAGCCAAGTTGTCAGGGCTGGGATTAAAGAGACCCAGTACTTC
TRBV27,TRBJ2-7,TRBD2,-,CASMGRAGSYEQYF,TGTGCCAGCATGGGGAGGGCTGGTTCCTACGAGCAGTACTTC
TRBV4-3,TRBJ2-1,-,-,CATSRDSSYNEQFF,TGCGCCACGTCTCGGGACTCCTCCTACAATGAGCAGTTCTTC
TRBV15,TRBJ2-7,TRBD1,-,CATSREFIQGANEQYF,TGTGCCACCAGCAGAGAGTTCATACAGGGGGCGAACGAGCAGTACTTC
TRBV7-3,TRBJ2-1,TRBD2,few,CASAPFGLAAYNEQFF,TGTGCCAGCGCACCTTTTGGACTAGCGGCTTACAATGAGCAGTTCTTC
TRBV18,TRBJ2-3,-,-,CASSPTSGSTDTQYF,TGTGCCAGCTCACCGACAAGCGGGAGCACAGATACGCAGTATTTT
TRBV7-9,TRBJ1-1,-,-,CASSSKGTYNTEAFF,TGTGCCAGCAGCTCGAAGGGGACATATAACACTGAAGCTTTCTTT
TRBV7-9,TRBJ2-3,TRBD1,few,CASSLLDRTYTDTQYF,TGTGCCAGCAGCCTACTGGACAGGACCTACACAGATACGCAGTATTTT
TRBV2,TRBJ2-7,-,-,CASSEDSNYEQYF,TGTGCCAGCAGTGAAGACAGTAACTACGAGCAGTACTTC
TRBV30,TRBJ2-1,-,-,CAWRTEYNEQFF,TGTGCCTGGAGGACAGAATACAATGAGCAGTTCTTC
TRBV4-3,TRBJ2-7,TRBD2,-,CASSQGSLAGIYEQYF,TGCGCCAGCAGCCAAGGAAGTCTAGCGGGGATCTACGAGCAGTACTTC
TRBV21-1,TRBJ2-1,-,-,CASSTNRGNEQFF,TGTGCCAGCAGCACTAACAGGGGTAATGAGCAGTTCTTC
TRBV7-9,TRBJ2-7,-,-,CASSSPDSLGYEQYF,TGTGCCAGCAGCTCCCCGGACAGCCTTGGCTACGAGCAGTACTTC